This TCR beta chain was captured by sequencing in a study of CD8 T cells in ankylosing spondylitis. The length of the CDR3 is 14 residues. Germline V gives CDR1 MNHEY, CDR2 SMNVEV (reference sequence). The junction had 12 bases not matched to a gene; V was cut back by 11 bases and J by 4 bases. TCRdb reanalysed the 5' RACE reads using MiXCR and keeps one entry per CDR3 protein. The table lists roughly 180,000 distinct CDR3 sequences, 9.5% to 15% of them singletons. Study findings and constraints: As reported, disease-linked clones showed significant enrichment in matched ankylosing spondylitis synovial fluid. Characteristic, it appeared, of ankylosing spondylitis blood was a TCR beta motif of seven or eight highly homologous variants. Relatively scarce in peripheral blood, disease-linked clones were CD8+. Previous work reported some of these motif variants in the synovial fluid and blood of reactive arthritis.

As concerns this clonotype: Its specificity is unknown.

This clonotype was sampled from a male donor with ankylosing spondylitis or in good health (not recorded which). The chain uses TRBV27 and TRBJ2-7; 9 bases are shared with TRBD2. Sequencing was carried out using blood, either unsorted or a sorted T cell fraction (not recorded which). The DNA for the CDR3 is TGTGCCTCAGCAGCCCGACTAGCGGAGTACGAGCAGTACTTC. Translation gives CASAARLAEYEQYF.